These T cell receptor beta chains were read from a single sample in a study of blood T cell repertoires in COVID-19. TCRdb's copy holds only in-frame clones and misses some; the assay was immunoSEQ multiplex PCR. This table holds over 150,000 clones, roughly 92% found once. Sequencing was performed on peripheral blood. All receptors come from a man between 25 and 39 years old with COVID-19, enrolled during active disease. CDR3s include the opening cysteine and the closing phenylalanine or tryptophan. Each record gives: CDR3 protein, CDR3 DNA, clone size, V gene, D gene, J gene. D genes are given only for firm matches. Clone sizes are given selectively: once, few, many, or a class where the clone is expanded.

CDR3: CASSSTGQGLQPQHF
DNA: TGTGCCAGCAGCTCTACCGGACAGGGTCTACAGCCCCAGCATTTT
size: -
V: TRBV5-5
D: TRBD1
J: TRBJ1-5

CDR3: CASSKSPAGGVGTDTQYF
DNA: TGTGCCAGCAGCAAGAGCCCCGCAGGGGGCGTTGGCACAGATACGCAGTATTTT
size: -
V: TRBV9
D: TRBD1
J: TRBJ2-3

CDR3: CAWSVRTRGNTEAFF
DNA: TGTGCCTGGAGTGTACGAACCAGGGGAAACACTGAAGCTTTCTTT
size: -
V: TRBV30
D: -
J: TRBJ1-1

CDR3: CASSDPPGGTLHF
DNA: TGTGCCAGCAGTGATCCCCCTGGGGGCACCCTCCACTTT
size: -
V: TRBV25-1
D: -
J: TRBJ1-6

CDR3: CASRTGGAGGYTF
DNA: TGTGCCAGCAGAACAGGGGGCGCGGGTGGCTACACCTTC
size: -
V: TRBV12-3/TRBV12-4
D: TRBD1
J: TRBJ1-2

CDR3: CASSLQGANIQYF
DNA: TGTGCCAGCAGCTTGCAGGGGGCCAACATTCAGTACTTC
size: -
V: TRBV5-4
D: TRBD1
J: TRBJ2-4

CDR3: CASSKSDSYNEQFF
DNA: TGTGCCAGCAGTAAATCAGACAGCTACAATGAGCAGTTCTTC
size: -
V: TRBV6-5
D: -
J: TRBJ2-1

CDR3: CASSQGFSGGLSYEQYF
DNA: TGTGCCAGCAGCCAAGGTTTTAGCGGGGGTTTGTCTTACGAGCAGTACTTC
size: once
V: TRBV3-1/TRBV3-2
D: TRBD2
J: TRBJ2-7

CDR3: CASSQTGYSNQPQHF
DNA: TGTGCCAGCAGTCAGACAGGTTATAGCAATCAGCCCCAGCATTTT
size: once
V: TRBV6-5
D: -
J: TRBJ1-5

CDR3: CASSSDPGGVLLSATEAFF
DNA: TGTGCCAGCAGCTCCGATCCAGGGGGCGTCCTTTTATCGGCCACTGAAGCTTTCTTT
size: -
V: TRBV5-4
D: TRBD1
J: TRBJ1-1

CDR3: CAGYEETRGGRSTGELFF
DNA: TGTGCCGGCTACGAAGAGACTAGGGGAGGTCGGTCGACCGGGGAGCTGTTTTTT
size: -
V: TRBV2
D: -
J: TRBJ2-2

CDR3: CASSYRDSNSPLHF
DNA: TGTGCCAGCTCATACCGGGACAGTAATTCACCCCTCCACTTT
size: -
V: TRBV18
D: TRBD1
J: TRBJ1-6

CDR3: CASSLRTSGIGELFF
DNA: TGTGCCAGCAGCCTGAGGACTAGCGGGATCGGGGAGCTGTTTTTT
size: -
V: TRBV3-1/TRBV3-2
D: TRBD2
J: TRBJ2-2

CDR3: CASSELAGGAYGYTF
DNA: TGTGCCAGCAGTGAACTGGCAGGGGGCGCCTATGGCTACACCTTC
size: -
V: TRBV6-1
D: TRBD1
J: TRBJ1-2

CDR3: CASSVVGYPGGPLDTQYF
DNA: TGTGCCAGCAGCGTAGTTGGGTACCCAGGGGGCCCCTTAGATACGCAGTATTTT
size: -
V: TRBV9
D: TRBD1
J: TRBJ2-3

CDR3: CASSLRGYGYTF
DNA: TGTGCCAGCAGCCTCAGGGGCTATGGCTACACCTTC
size: -
V: TRBV3-1/TRBV3-2
D: -
J: TRBJ1-2

CDR3: CASKAVSSYNEQFF
DNA: TGTGCCAGCAAGGCGGTTAGCTCCTACAATGAGCAGTTCTTC
size: once
V: TRBV2
D: -
J: TRBJ2-1

CDR3: CASSQEPGSTHGYTF
DNA: TGCGCCAGCAGCCAAGAACCGGGGTCTACGCATGGCTACACCTTC
size: once
V: TRBV4-1
D: -
J: TRBJ1-2

CDR3: CASSPSGDSSYEQYF
DNA: TGCGCCAGCAGCCCGTCGGGGGACAGCTCCTACGAGCAGTACTTC
size: -
V: TRBV5-1
D: -
J: TRBJ2-7

CDR3: CASSPWTGGSETQYF
DNA: TGTGCCAGCAGCCCCTGGACAGGGGGATCGGAGACCCAGTACTTC
size: -
V: TRBV9
D: TRBD1
J: TRBJ2-5

CDR3: CASSEIGGAGGYTF
DNA: TGTGCCAGCAGTGAAATCGGAGGGGCGGGCGGCTACACCTTC
size: -
V: TRBV6-1
D: -
J: TRBJ1-2

CDR3: CASSVTGGLDAFF
DNA: TGTGCCAGCTCGGTCACAGGTGGATTGGATGCTTTCTTT
size: -
V: TRBV6-5
D: -
J: TRBJ1-1

CDR3: CASSSPGLAGKDSYEQYF
DNA: TGTGCCAGCAGCTCCCCGGGACTAGCGGGGAAAGACTCCTACGAGCAGTACTTC
size: few
V: TRBV7-6
D: TRBD2
J: TRBJ2-7

CDR3: CASSVRQVSGTANTGELFF
DNA: TGTGCCAGCAGTGTCCGACAAGTCTCCGGGACAGCGAACACCGGGGAGCTGTTTTTT
size: -
V: TRBV6-4
D: TRBD1
J: TRBJ2-2

CDR3: CASSYTTGGGETQYF
DNA: TGTGCCAGCAGCTATACCACAGGGGGCGGGGAGACCCAGTACTTC
size: -
V: TRBV7-6
D: TRBD1
J: TRBJ2-5

CDR3: CASSDPGVVYGYTF
DNA: TGTGCCAGCAGCGATCCAGGGGTAGTCTATGGCTACACCTTC
size: -
V: TRBV5-5
D: -
J: TRBJ1-2

CDR3: CASSLAQRGSSYNEQFF
DNA: TGTGCCAGCAGCTTAGCTCAGCGGGGGTCCTCCTACAATGAGCAGTTCTTC
size: -
V: TRBV7-9
D: TRBD2
J: TRBJ2-1

CDR3: CASSQGWSNQPQHF
DNA: TGCGCCAGCAGCCAAGGGTGGAGTAATCAGCCCCAGCATTTT
size: -
V: TRBV4-1
D: -
J: TRBJ1-5

CDR3: CASSLGSGLVYGYTF
DNA: TGTGCCAGCAGCTTAGGTTCAGGTCTCGTCTATGGCTACACCTTC
size: once
V: TRBV5-5
D: -
J: TRBJ1-2

CDR3: CAWTSERSYGYTF
DNA: TGTGCCTGGACCTCGGAACGGAGCTATGGCTACACCTTC
size: once
V: TRBV30
D: -
J: TRBJ1-2

CDR3: CASSLSGGYGNTEAFF
DNA: TGCGCCAGCAGCTTGTCAGGGGGCTATGGGAACACTGAAGCTTTCTTT
size: few
V: TRBV5-1
D: TRBD1
J: TRBJ1-1

CDR3: CASSYRDNLYEQYF
DNA: TGCGCCAGCAGCTACCGGGACAACCTTTACGAGCAGTACTTC
size: -
V: TRBV5-1
D: -
J: TRBJ2-7

CDR3: CASSLRGSLSGNTIYF
DNA: TGTGCCAGCAGCCTCCGGGGGTCTCTCTCTGGAAACACCATATATTTT
size: -
V: TRBV13
D: -
J: TRBJ1-3

CDR3: CASSLGLGGGYEQYF
DNA: TGTGCCAGCAGCTTGGGTTTAGGGGGCGGATACGAGCAGTACTTC
size: -
V: TRBV5-5
D: TRBD1
J: TRBJ2-7

CDR3: CASSPGQSRELFF
DNA: TGTGCCAGCAGCCCGGGACAGTCGCGGGAGCTGTTTTTT
size: -
V: TRBV3-1/TRBV3-2
D: TRBD1
J: TRBJ2-2

CDR3: CASSASGLAGADTQYF
DNA: TGTGCCAGCAGCGCTTCGGGACTAGCGGGGGCAGATACGCAGTATTTT
size: -
V: TRBV11-2
D: TRBD2
J: TRBJ2-3

CDR3: CASSPGQGSNEKLFF
DNA: TGTGCCAGCAGCCCCGGACAGGGCAGTAATGAAAAACTGTTTTTT
size: -
V: TRBV7-9
D: TRBD1
J: TRBJ1-4

CDR3: CAISSGEANEQFF
DNA: TGTGCCATCAGTTCCGGGGAGGCGAACGAGCAGTTCTTC
size: -
V: TRBV10-3
D: -
J: TRBJ2-1

CDR3: CASSHRGREKLFF
DNA: TGTGCCAGCAGCCACAGGGGGCGCGAAAAACTGTTTTTT
size: -
V: TRBV3-1/TRBV3-2
D: TRBD1
J: TRBJ1-4

CDR3: CASSQGPNYGYTF
DNA: TGTGCCAGCTCGCAGGGCCCAAACTATGGCTACACCTTC
size: -
V: TRBV2
D: -
J: TRBJ1-2

CDR3: CASSPEYDYGYTF
DNA: TGTGCCAGCAGCCCCGAGTACGACTATGGCTACACCTTC
size: -
V: TRBV9
D: -
J: TRBJ1-2

CDR3: CASSYFPPGPSYGYTF
DNA: TGTGCCAGCAGTTATTTTCCCCCAGGGCCCTCCTATGGCTACACCTTC
size: -
V: TRBV6-5
D: -
J: TRBJ1-2

CDR3: CASSIWQRGGYTF
DNA: TGTGCCAGTAGTATCTGGCAACGCGGTGGCTACACCTTC
size: -
V: TRBV19
D: -
J: TRBJ1-2

CDR3: CASSEGGRAGGYTF
DNA: TGTGCCAGCAGTGAAGGGGGCAGGGCGGGAGGCTACACCTTC
size: -
V: TRBV6-1
D: -
J: TRBJ1-2

CDR3: CASSQTSYGELFF
DNA: TGTGCCAGCAGCCAGACTAGTTATGGGGAGCTGTTTTTT
size: -
V: TRBV4-2
D: -
J: TRBJ2-2

CDR3: CASSQERGSNQPQHF
DNA: TGTGCCAGCAGCCAAGAAAGGGGTAGCAATCAGCCCCAGCATTTT
size: -
V: TRBV4-2
D: -
J: TRBJ1-5

CDR3: CASSFRQGVNEKLFF
DNA: TGTGCCAGCAGCTTCAGACAGGGGGTTAATGAAAAACTGTTTTTT
size: -
V: TRBV7-9
D: TRBD1
J: TRBJ1-4

CDR3: CASSRNIYEQYF
DNA: TGTGCCAGCAGCCGTAATATCTACGAGCAGTACTTC
size: -
V: TRBV7-2
D: -
J: TRBJ2-7

CDR3: CASSPVASEQYF
DNA: TGTGCCAGCAGCCCCGTCGCTAGCGAGCAGTACTTC
size: -
V: TRBV9
D: -
J: TRBJ2-7